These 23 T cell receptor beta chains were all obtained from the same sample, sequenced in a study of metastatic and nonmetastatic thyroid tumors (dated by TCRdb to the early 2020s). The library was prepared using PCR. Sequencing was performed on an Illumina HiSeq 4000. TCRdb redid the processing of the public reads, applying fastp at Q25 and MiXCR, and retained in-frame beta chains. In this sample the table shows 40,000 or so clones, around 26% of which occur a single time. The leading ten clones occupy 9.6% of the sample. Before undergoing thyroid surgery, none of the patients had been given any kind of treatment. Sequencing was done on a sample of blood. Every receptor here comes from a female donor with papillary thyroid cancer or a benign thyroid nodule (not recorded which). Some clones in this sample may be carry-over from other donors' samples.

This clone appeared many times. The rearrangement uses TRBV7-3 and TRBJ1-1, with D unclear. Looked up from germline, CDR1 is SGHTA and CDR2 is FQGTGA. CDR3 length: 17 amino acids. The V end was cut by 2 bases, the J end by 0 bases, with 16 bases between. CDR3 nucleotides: TGTGCCAGCAGCTTATGGCCGGTGGGTCCCATGAACACTGAAGCTTTCTTT. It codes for CASSLWPVGPMNTEAFF. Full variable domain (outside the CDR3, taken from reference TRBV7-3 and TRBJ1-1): GAGVSQTPSNKVTEKGKYVELRCDPISGHTALYWYRQSLGQGPEFLIYFQGTGAADDSGLPNDRFFAVRPEGSVSTLKIQRTERGDSAVYLCASSLWPVGPMNTEAFFGQGTRLTVV.

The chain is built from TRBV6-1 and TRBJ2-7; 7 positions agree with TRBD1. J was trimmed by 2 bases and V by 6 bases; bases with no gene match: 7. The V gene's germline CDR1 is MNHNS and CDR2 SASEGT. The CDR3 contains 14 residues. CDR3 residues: CASSRDSSPYEQYF. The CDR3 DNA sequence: TGTGCCAGCAGCAGGGACAGTTCCCCCTACGAGCAGTACTTC.

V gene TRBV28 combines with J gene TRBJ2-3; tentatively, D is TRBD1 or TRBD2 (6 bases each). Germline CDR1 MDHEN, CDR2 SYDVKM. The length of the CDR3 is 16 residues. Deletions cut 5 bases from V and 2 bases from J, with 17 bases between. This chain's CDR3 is CASSAWGARDTDTQYF. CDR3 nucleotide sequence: TGTGCCAGCAGTGCCTGGGGGGCTAGAGACACAGATACGCAGTATTTT. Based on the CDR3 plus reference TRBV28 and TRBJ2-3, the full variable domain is DVKVTQSSRYLVKRTGEKVFLECVQDMDHENMFWYRQDPGLGLRLIYFSYDVKMKEKGDIPEGYSVSREKKERFSLILESASTNQTSMYLCASSAWGARDTDTQYFGPGTRLTVL.

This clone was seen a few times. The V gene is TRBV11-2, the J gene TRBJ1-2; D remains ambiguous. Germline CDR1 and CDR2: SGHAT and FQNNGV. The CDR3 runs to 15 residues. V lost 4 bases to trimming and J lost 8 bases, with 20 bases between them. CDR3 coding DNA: TGTGCCAGCAGCTCACTTATGAGGCCTCAGGAGGGCTACACCTTC. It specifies CASSSLMRPQEGYTF.

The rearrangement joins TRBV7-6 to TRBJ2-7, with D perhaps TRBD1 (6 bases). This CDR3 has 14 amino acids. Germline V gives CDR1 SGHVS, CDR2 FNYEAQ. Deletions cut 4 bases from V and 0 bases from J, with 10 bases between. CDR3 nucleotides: TGTGCCAGCAGCTCAAGGGGGTCCTCCTACGAGCAGTACTTC. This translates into CASSSRGSSYEQYF.

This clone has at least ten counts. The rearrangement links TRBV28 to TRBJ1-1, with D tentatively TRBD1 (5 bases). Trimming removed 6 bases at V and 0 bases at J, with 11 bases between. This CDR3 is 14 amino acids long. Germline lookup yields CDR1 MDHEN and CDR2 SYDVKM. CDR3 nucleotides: TGTGCCAGCAGCCACAGGTTACTGAACACTGAAGCTTTCTTT. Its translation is CASSHRLLNTEAFF.

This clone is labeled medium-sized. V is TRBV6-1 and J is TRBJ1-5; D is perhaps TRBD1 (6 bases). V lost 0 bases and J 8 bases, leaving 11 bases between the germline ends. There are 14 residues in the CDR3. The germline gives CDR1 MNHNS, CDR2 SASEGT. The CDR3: CASSEAKGGKPQHF. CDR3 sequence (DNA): TGTGCCAGCAGTGAAGCGAAGGGGGGGAAGCCCCAGCATTTT.

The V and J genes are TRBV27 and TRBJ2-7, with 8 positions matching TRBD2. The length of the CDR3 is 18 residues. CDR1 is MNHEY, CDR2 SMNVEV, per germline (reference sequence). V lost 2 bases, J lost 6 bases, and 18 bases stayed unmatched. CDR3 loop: CASSLGRTAGVIFREQYF. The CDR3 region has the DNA TGTGCCAGCAGTTTAGGGCGCACAGCGGGAGTAATATTTCGCGAGCAGTACTTC.

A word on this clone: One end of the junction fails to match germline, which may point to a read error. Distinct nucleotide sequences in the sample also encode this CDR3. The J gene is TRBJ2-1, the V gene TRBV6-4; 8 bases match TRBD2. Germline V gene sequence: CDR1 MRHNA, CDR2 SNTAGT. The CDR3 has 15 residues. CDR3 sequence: CASRTGTSGVVGQFF. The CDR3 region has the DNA TGTGCCAGCAGGACCGGCACTAGCGGTGTTGTGGGGCAGTTCTTT.

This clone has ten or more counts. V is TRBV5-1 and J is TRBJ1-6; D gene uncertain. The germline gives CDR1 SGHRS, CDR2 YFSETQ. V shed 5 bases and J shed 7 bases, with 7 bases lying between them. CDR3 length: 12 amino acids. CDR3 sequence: CASRRENSPLHF. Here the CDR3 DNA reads TGCGCCAGCAGGAGAGAGAATTCACCCCTCCACTTT. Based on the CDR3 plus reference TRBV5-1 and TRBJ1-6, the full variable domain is KAGVTQTPRYLIKTRGQQVTLSCSPISGHRSVSWYQQTPGQGLQFLFEYFSETQRNKGNFPGRFSGRQFSNSRSEMNVSTLELGDSALYLCASRRENSPLHFGNGTRLTVT.

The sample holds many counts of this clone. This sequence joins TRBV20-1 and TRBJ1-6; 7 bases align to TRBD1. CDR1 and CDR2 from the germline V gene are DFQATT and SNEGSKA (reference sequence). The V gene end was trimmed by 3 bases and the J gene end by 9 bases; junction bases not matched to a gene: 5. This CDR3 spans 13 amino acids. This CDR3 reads CSASEGGSSPLHF. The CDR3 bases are TGCAGTGCTAGTGAAGGGGGCAGTTCACCCCTCCACTTT.

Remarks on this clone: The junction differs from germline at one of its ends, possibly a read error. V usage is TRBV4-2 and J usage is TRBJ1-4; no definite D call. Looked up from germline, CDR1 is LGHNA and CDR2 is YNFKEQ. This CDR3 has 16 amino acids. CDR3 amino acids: CVSSQAGTLPNEKLFF. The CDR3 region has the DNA TGTGTCAGCAGCCAGGCCGGTACACTCCCTAATGAAAAACTGTTTTTT.

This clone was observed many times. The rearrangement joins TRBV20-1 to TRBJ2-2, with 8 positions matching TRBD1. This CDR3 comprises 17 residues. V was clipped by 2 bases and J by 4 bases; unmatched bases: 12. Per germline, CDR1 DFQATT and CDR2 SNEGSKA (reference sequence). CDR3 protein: CSARHAPGQGSTGELFF. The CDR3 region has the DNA TGCAGTGCTAGACACGCTCCCGGACAGGGTAGCACCGGGGAGCTGTTTTTT.

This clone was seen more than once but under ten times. The CDR3 nucleotides are TGTGCCAGCAACCAGGGTTCCTACGAGCAGTACTTC. As protein: CASNQGSYEQYF. This chain uses TRBV4-2 with TRBJ2-7, with a possible D match to TRBD1 (5 bases). Trimming stripped 7 bases from V and 1 base from J, with 8 bases between. The CDR3 covers 12 residues. Looked up from germline, CDR1 is LGHNA and CDR2 is YNFKEQ.

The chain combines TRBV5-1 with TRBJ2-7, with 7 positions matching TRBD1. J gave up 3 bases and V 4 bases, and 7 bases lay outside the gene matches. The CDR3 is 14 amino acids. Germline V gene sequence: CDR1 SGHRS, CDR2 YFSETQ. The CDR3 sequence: CASSIGTAGYEQYF. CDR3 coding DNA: TGCGCCAGCAGCATCGGGACAGCAGGCTACGAGCAGTACTTC.

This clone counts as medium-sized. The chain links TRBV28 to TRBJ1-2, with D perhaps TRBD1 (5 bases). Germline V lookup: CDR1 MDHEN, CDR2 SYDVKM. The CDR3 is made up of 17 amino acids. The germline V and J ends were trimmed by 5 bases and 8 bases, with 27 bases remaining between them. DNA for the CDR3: TGTGCCAGCAGTCACCCCCGGCAGGGAGAAGTTAGTTCGGGCTACACCTTC. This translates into CASSHPRQGEVSSGYTF.

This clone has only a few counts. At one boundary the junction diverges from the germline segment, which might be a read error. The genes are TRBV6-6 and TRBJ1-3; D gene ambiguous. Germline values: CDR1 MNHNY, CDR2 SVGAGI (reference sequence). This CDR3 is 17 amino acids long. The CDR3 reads CASSYSRPRFSGNTIYF. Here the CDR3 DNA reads TGTGCCAGCAGCTACTCTAGACCGCGATTCTCTGGAAACACCATATATTTT.

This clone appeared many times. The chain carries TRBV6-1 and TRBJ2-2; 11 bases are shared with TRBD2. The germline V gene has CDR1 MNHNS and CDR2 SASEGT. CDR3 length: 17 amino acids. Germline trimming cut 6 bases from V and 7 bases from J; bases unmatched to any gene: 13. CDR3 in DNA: TGTGCCAGCAGCTCCACTAGCGGGAGTAGGAGTGGCGGGGAGCTGTTTTTT. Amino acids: CASSSTSGSRSGGELFF.

CDR3 region: CASSQTSGRAYEQYF. The CDR3 DNA reads as TGCGCCAGCAGCCAAACTAGCGGGAGGGCCTACGAGCAGTACTTC. The J gene is TRBJ2-7, the V gene TRBV4-3, with TRBD2 matching over 13 bases. The CDR3 totals 15 residues. Germline V gene data show CDR1 as LGHNA and CDR2 as YSLEER. The trim removed 2 bases at V and 2 bases at J, leaving 0 bases unmatched.

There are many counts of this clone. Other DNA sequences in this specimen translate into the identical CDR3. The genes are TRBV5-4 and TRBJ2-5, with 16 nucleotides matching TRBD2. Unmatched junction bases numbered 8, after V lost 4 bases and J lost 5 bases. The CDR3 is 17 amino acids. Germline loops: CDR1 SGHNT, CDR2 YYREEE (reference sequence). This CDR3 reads CASSPGLAGGPEETQYF. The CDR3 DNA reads TGTGCCAGCAGCCCGGGACTAGCGGGAGGGCCGGAGGAGACCCAGTACTTC. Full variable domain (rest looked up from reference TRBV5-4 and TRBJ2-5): ETGVTQSPTHLIKTRGQQVTLRCSSQSGHNTVSWYQQALGQGPQFIFQYYREEENGRGNFPPRFSGLQFPNYSSELNVNALELDDSALYLCASSPGLAGGPEETQYFGPGTRLLVL.

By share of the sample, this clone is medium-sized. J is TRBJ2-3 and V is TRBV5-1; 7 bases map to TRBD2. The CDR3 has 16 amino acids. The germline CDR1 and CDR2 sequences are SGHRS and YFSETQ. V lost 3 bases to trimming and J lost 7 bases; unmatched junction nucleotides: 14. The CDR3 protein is CASSSEQLARSHTQYF. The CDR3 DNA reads TGCGCCAGCAGCTCTGAACAACTAGCGCGCTCTCATACGCAGTATTTT.

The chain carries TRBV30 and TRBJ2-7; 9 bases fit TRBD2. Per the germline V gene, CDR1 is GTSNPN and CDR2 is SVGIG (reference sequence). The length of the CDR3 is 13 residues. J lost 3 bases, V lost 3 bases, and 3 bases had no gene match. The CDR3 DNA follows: TGTGCCTGGAGGACTAGCGGAAGCTACGAGCAGTACTTC. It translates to CAWRTSGSYEQYF.

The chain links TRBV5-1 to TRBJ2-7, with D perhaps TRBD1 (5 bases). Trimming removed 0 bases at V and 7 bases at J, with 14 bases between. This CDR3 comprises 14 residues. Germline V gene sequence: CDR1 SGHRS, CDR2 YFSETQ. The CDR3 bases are TGCGCCAGCAGCTTGGGACAGACAGCAGGAGAGCAGTACTTC. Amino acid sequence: CASSLGQTAGEQYF.